In its sample, the clone carrying this T cell receptor (beta chain) was seen once. One end of the junction varies from germline; a read error may be responsible. Germline CDR1 reads SGHNT; CDR2 reads YYREEE (reference sequence). This CDR3 has 15 amino acids. These data are taken from a study of human T cells and chemical hapten exposure. MiXCR was run by TCRdb on the RACE reads, yielding one entry per CDR3 protein. The table lists 97,000 or so distinct CDR3 sequences, about 28% of them singletons. The time point here: patch test 3, about 24 weeks after DPC sensitization. Treatment described: therapeutic diphenylcyclopropenone sensitization with weekly scalp DPC.

The gene calls are TRBV5-4 and TRBJ2-1; 8 nucleotides agree with TRBD2. Sequencing was performed on whole blood, taken in connection with sensitization to the hapten diphenylcyclopropenone (DPC). This TCR derives from a man between 35 and 55 years old with alopecia areata. Some clones in this sample may be carry-over from other donors' samples. The CDR3 coding sequence is TGTGCCAGCAGCTTGGGCGGGGGGTCCTACGATGAGCAGTTCTTC. It yields the protein CASSLGGGSYDEQFF.